The rows below give T cell receptor beta chains drawn from one sample of a study of T-cell reconstitution after alpha-beta-depleted transplantation in children. TCRdb passed the PCR reads through MiXCR, listing each CDR3 protein once. The sample yields about a million distinct CDR3 sequences, less than 30% seen once. This material consisted of PBMCs, mostly from graft donor cells, taken 360 days after TCRalphabeta/CD19-depleted stem cell transplant. These receptors came from a boy in the first two years of life who had a stem cell transplant for SCID, so the T cells may come from the graft donor. Each CDR3 is given with its conserved first and last residue. The order of the fields is V gene, J gene, CDR3 protein.

v_call: TRBV20-1; j_call: TRBJ2-3; cdr3_aa: CSARGRLAGGPSTDTQYF
v_call: TRBV29-1; j_call: TRBJ2-3; cdr3_aa: CSEASGITDTQYF
v_call: TRBV7-9; j_call: TRBJ2-7; cdr3_aa: CASSFYGTRGYEQYF
v_call: TRBV5-1; j_call: TRBJ2-7; cdr3_aa: CASSLTVGLINEQYF
v_call: TRBV24-1; j_call: TRBJ2-3; cdr3_aa: CATSDPVAGRADTQYF
v_call: TRBV7-3; j_call: TRBJ2-1; cdr3_aa: CASSHGASSLFF
v_call: TRBV12-3/TRBV12-4; j_call: TRBJ1-5; cdr3_aa: CASSRGTGGGQPQHF
v_call: TRBV19; j_call: TRBJ1-1; cdr3_aa: CASSQAGLGEAFF
v_call: TRBV12-3/TRBV12-4; j_call: TRBJ1-2; cdr3_aa: CASSFPLQGGYTF
v_call: TRBV28; j_call: TRBJ1-5; cdr3_aa: CASSPIWGPQHF
v_call: TRBV28; j_call: TRBJ1-1; cdr3_aa: CASSPEAGANTEAFF
v_call: TRBV11-2; j_call: TRBJ2-1; cdr3_aa: CASSLLQGVVTNEQFF
v_call: TRBV29-1; j_call: TRBJ2-7; cdr3_aa: CSVFHRDRGEQYF
v_call: TRBV18; j_call: TRBJ2-1; cdr3_aa: CASSPQGAGAYNEQFF
v_call: TRBV7-2; j_call: TRBJ2-7; cdr3_aa: CASSLSGRGSREQYF
v_call: TRBV4-3; j_call: TRBJ1-3; cdr3_aa: CASSQEEIDFSGNTIYF
v_call: TRBV29-1; j_call: TRBJ2-3; cdr3_aa: CSVWSRTGITDTQYF
v_call: TRBV7-6; j_call: TRBJ2-5; cdr3_aa: CASSGRTGGKETQYF
v_call: TRBV12-3/TRBV12-4; j_call: TRBJ2-5; cdr3_aa: CASSPRDRDETQYF
v_call: TRBV4-3; j_call: TRBJ2-2; cdr3_aa: CASSQQQAIHTGELFF
v_call: TRBV6-5; j_call: TRBJ1-1; cdr3_aa: CASTYERINTEAFF
v_call: TRBV7-9; j_call: TRBJ2-7; cdr3_aa: CASSSLQGATYEQYF
v_call: TRBV4-2; j_call: TRBJ2-1; cdr3_aa: CASSQDNRGGEQFF
v_call: TRBV6-1; j_call: TRBJ1-1; cdr3_aa: CASSPPGGTNTEAFF
v_call: TRBV19; j_call: TRBJ2-1; cdr3_aa: CASMTGGHNEQFF
v_call: TRBV6-2/TRBV6-3; j_call: TRBJ1-5; cdr3_aa: CASSSTGSYQPQHF
v_call: TRBV4-3; j_call: TRBJ2-5; cdr3_aa: CASSQDTPPETQYF
v_call: TRBV4-1; j_call: TRBJ2-3; cdr3_aa: CASSQGRPFTDTQYF
v_call: TRBV5-1; j_call: TRBJ2-1; cdr3_aa: CASKTDGTQGYEQFF
v_call: TRBV12-3/TRBV12-4; j_call: TRBJ2-1; cdr3_aa: CASSLSGAAFDEQFF
v_call: TRBV20-1; j_call: TRBJ2-2; cdr3_aa: CSAWTGPNTGELFF
v_call: TRBV4-2; j_call: TRBJ2-6; cdr3_aa: CASSPTSGGTPSGANVLTF
v_call: TRBV27; j_call: TRBJ1-2; cdr3_aa: CASSPLMANYGYTF
v_call: TRBV30; j_call: TRBJ2-7; cdr3_aa: CAWSRGGLDYEQYF
v_call: TRBV5-1; j_call: TRBJ2-1; cdr3_aa: CASSLVPTSGGAYNEQFF
v_call: TRBV4-1; j_call: TRBJ2-2; cdr3_aa: CASSRLIRSDGELFF
v_call: TRBV20-1; j_call: TRBJ1-3; cdr3_aa: CSARQIGNTIYF
v_call: TRBV15; j_call: TRBJ1-3; cdr3_aa: CATSRDLGRSSGNTIYF
v_call: TRBV4-3; j_call: TRBJ2-3; cdr3_aa: CASSQDILGTQYF
v_call: TRBV29-1; j_call: TRBJ2-2; cdr3_aa: CSVALSGRTGELFF
v_call: TRBV5-5; j_call: TRBJ1-1; cdr3_aa: CASSWTGLGEAFF
v_call: TRBV20-1; j_call: TRBJ2-2; cdr3_aa: CSARVAGSNTGELFF
v_call: TRBV15; j_call: TRBJ2-3; cdr3_aa: CATSFAGASSTDTQYF
v_call: TRBV18; j_call: TRBJ2-1; cdr3_aa: CASSPIRDRAYNEQFF
v_call: TRBV12-3/TRBV12-4; j_call: TRBJ2-3; cdr3_aa: CASSFRGVPDTDTQYF
v_call: TRBV6-7; j_call: TRBJ1-1; cdr3_aa: CASRLLTGRTEAFF
v_call: TRBV29-1; j_call: TRBJ2-6; cdr3_aa: CSAGAGANVLTF
v_call: TRBV12-3/TRBV12-4; j_call: TRBJ2-3; cdr3_aa: CASEFGGANTDTQYF
v_call: TRBV4-1; j_call: TRBJ1-6; cdr3_aa: CASSPLGQGVNSPLHF
v_call: TRBV3-1; j_call: TRBJ2-7; cdr3_aa: CASSQDLGRNEQYF
v_call: TRBV7-9; j_call: TRBJ2-3; cdr3_aa: CASIPKRGGLPDTQYF
v_call: TRBV29-1; j_call: TRBJ1-2; cdr3_aa: CSVETWARGYTF
v_call: TRBV20-1; j_call: TRBJ2-7; cdr3_aa: CSARDQVGWSYEQYF
v_call: TRBV7-8; j_call: TRBJ1-1; cdr3_aa: CASRSVGENTEAFF